These 26 T cell receptor beta chains originate from one sample sequenced in a study of CD8 T cells in Susac syndrome. Reverse transcription used roughly 0.45 to 1 ug RNA and random hexamers. TCRdb re-analysed the immunoSEQ multiplex PCR reads in MiXCR, keeping a single row per CDR3 protein. The sample lists approximately 140,000 distinct CDR3 sequences, 94% occurring once. The specimen was CD8+ T cells from PBMCs. The receptors stem from a human donor in good health.

In this sample, this clonotype turned up once. The genes are TRBV20-1 and TRBJ2-1; D is unclear. Germline V gene data show CDR1 as DFQATT and CDR2 as SNEGSKA (reference sequence). The CDR3 has 10 residues. Between the trimmed V and J ends, which lost 3 bases and 8 bases, there was a span of 5 bases. This CDR3 reads CSARMDEQFF. The CDR3 DNA reads as TGCAGTGCTAGGATGGATGAGCAGTTCTTC.

The chain is built from TRBV9 and TRBJ1-4; TRBD1 agrees at 7 bases. The V and J ends lost 3 bases and 3 bases, in that order; junction bases with no gene match: 2. CDR3 length equals 14 residues. In germline, CDR1 is SGDLS, CDR2 YYNGEE. The CDR3 reads CASSAGGPNEKLFF. The CDR3 DNA follows: TGTGCCAGCAGCGCAGGGGGGCCTAATGAAAAACTGTTTTTT.

The rearrangement links TRBV7-9 to TRBJ1-5, with D possibly TRBD1 on 5 matching bases. The V gene's germline CDR1 is SEHNR and CDR2 FQNEAQ (reference sequence). V was trimmed by 0 bases and J by 6 bases, leaving 18 bases between them. This CDR3 is 17 amino acids long. The CDR3 loop is CASSLASYSGDTQPQHF. The CDR3 coding sequence is TGTGCCAGCAGCTTAGCGTCGTATTCGGGGGATACTCAGCCCCAGCATTTT.

This rearrangement joins TRBV6-5 to TRBJ1-2, with TRBD1 matching 9 bases. Trimming removed 5 bases from V and 4 bases from J; junction bases left unmatched: 11. Germline loops: CDR1 MNHEY, CDR2 SVGAGI. The CDR3 totals 16 residues. DNA for the CDR3: TGTGCCAGCAGTAACCACTACCCGACAGGGGGCTATGGCTACACCTTC. Translation gives CASSNHYPTGGYGYTF.

CDR3 sequence reads: CSQLTVTGELFF. CDR3 bases: TGCAGCCAACTGACAGTCACCGGGGAGCTGTTTTTT. The genes are TRBV29-1 and TRBJ2-2, with D possibly matching TRBD1 (5 bases). From germline, CDR1 is SQVTM and CDR2 ANQGSEA. Trimming pared 8 bases from V and 4 bases from J, leaving 11 bases between. CDR3 length equals 12 residues.

The DNA for the CDR3 is TGTGCCAGCAGCTTAATCGGGACAGCGGATGAAAAACTGTTTTTT. Its translation: CASSLIGTADEKLFF. The V gene is TRBV7-9, the J gene TRBJ1-4, with 7 bases fitting TRBD1. In germline, CDR1 is SEHNR, CDR2 FQNEAQ (reference sequence). J gave up 6 bases and V 2 bases, and 6 bases lay outside the gene matches. The CDR3 spans 15 residues.

The V gene is TRBV19, the J gene TRBJ2-1, with TRBD2 matching 10 bases. Per germline, CDR1 LNHDA and CDR2 SQIVND (reference sequence). CDR3 size: 18 residues. The trim removed 3 bases at V and 0 bases at J, leaving 8 bases unmatched. The CDR3 DNA reads as TGTGCCAGTAGTATCTGGCTAGCGGGAGCGAGCTCCTACAATGAGCAGTTCTTC. As protein: CASSIWLAGASSYNEQFF.

This clonotype has only one observation. The rearrangement joins TRBV5-6 to TRBJ2-1; no clear D gene. This CDR3 contains 12 residues. Deletions cut 0 bases from V and 9 bases from J, with 7 bases between. Germline values: CDR1 SGHDT, CDR2 YYEEEE. The CDR3 DNA is TGTGCCAGCAGCTTGGGAGAGACTGAGCAGTTCTTC. It translates to CASSLGETEQFF.

The chain is built from TRBV24-1 and TRBJ1-5, with D unresolved. The length of the CDR3 is 13 residues. Trimming took 5 bases from V and 5 from J, leaving 9 bases between them. The V gene's germline CDR1 is KGHDR and CDR2 SFDVKD. The chain's CDR3 is CATSGGLYQPQHF. The CDR3 nucleotides read TGTGCCACCAGTGGAGGGTTATATCAGCCCCAGCATTTT.

The rearrangement uses TRBV23-1 and TRBJ1-1; D possibly corresponds to TRBD1 (5 bases). TRBV23-1 is an open reading frame, and its role is uncertain. V was trimmed by 2 bases and J by 3 bases, leaving 19 bases between them. The CDR3 spans 17 residues. CDR3 sequence (DNA): TGCGCCAGCAGTCAACCAACATCCCTGCAGGGCCACACTGAAGCTTTCTTT. Amino acid sequence: CASSQPTSLQGHTEAFF.

The chain uses TRBV29-1 and TRBJ2-7, with TRBD1 as a possible D gene (6 bases). Germline CDR1 is SQVTM and CDR2 is ANQGSEA. Trimming removed 6 bases from V and 0 bases from J, with 18 bases in between. The CDR3 has 15 amino acids. As DNA, the CDR3 is TGCAGCGTCCTGGGGGCGTTGGGGAACTCCTACGAGCAGTACTTC. Protein: CSVLGALGNSYEQYF.

V and J are TRBV5-4 and TRBJ2-3, with 10 bases matching TRBD2. The CDR3 contains 19 residues. The germline CDR1 and CDR2 sequences are SGHNT and YYREEE (reference sequence). V lost 3 bases to trimming and J lost 3 bases; unmatched junction nucleotides: 16. The CDR3 region has the DNA TGTGCCAGCAGCTCGCCGCTCGCCAGCGGGAGGGAGTTGACAGATACGCAGTATTTT. Translating it yields CASSSPLASGRELTDTQYF.

The chain uses TRBV3-1 and TRBJ1-1, with a weak D call TRBD1 (6 bases). The CDR3 runs to 18 residues. CDR1 and CDR2 (germline): LGHDT, YNNKEL (reference sequence). With 3 bases removed from V and 7 bases from J, the gap between germline ends came to 27 bases. CDR3 bases: TGTGCCAGCAGCCAGGTGTCAGGGGCGCTGGAGGTCGACGATGAAGCTTTCTTT. Protein sequence: CASSQVSGALEVDDEAFF. Combining the CDR3 with reference TRBV3-1 and TRBJ1-1 gives the whole variable domain DTAVSQTPKYLVTQMGNDKSIKCEQNLGHDTMYWYKQDSKKFLKIMFSYNNKELIINETVPNRFSPKSPDKAHLNLHINSLELGDSAVYFCASSQVSGALEVDDEAFFGQGTRLTVV.

To note about this clonotype: At one end, the junction sequence differs from germline, possibly due to a read error. The chain joins TRBV30 to TRBJ2-1; D gene uncertain. Germline V gene sequence: CDR1 GTSNPN, CDR2 SVGIG (reference sequence). CDR3 length: 12 residues. CDR3 region: CAYYSSFNEQFF. The CDR3 coding sequence is TGTGCTTATTATTCGTCCTTCAATGAGCAGTTCTTC.

V and J are TRBV6-5 and TRBJ1-2; a possible D gene is TRBD1 (5 bases). Germline V CDR1 and CDR2: MNHEY, SVGAGI. V was trimmed by 6 bases and J by 8 bases, leaving 13 bases between them. This CDR3 is 12 amino acids long. CDR3 DNA: TGTGCCAGCAGCAAAGGGACGGGAGGCTACACCTTC. Its translation is CASSKGTGGYTF.

V is TRBV7-9 and J is TRBJ2-5; the D gene is possibly TRBD1 (5 bases). Trimming shortened V by 5 bases and J by 0 bases, and 16 bases separated the two germline ends. CDR1 SEHNR and CDR2 FQNEAQ come from the germline V gene (reference sequence). The CDR3 is 16 amino acids. CDR3 DNA sequence: TGTGCCAGCAGCCCCTCTGACAGAATGAACCAAGAGACCCAGTACTTC. Residues: CASSPSDRMNQETQYF.

This chain links TRBV29-1 with TRBJ2-1; D unresolved. In germline, CDR1 is SQVTM, CDR2 ANQGSEA. The CDR3 runs to 13 residues. V lost 7 bases and J 1 base, leaving 11 bases between the germline ends. This chain's CDR3 is CSGSASSYNEQFF. The CDR3 nucleotides are TGCAGCGGCTCGGCGTCATCCTACAATGAGCAGTTCTTC.

The chain has TRBV29-1 and TRBJ2-1, with TRBD1 matching over 7 bases. The CDR3 extends over 9 amino acids. Germline loops: CDR1 SQVTM, CDR2 ANQGSEA. Trimming at V came to 6 bases and at J to 10 bases, leaving 0 bases not matched to a gene. The CDR3 nucleotides read TGCAGCGTAGGGGGCGAGCAGTTCTTC. Protein product: CSVGGEQFF.

The chain carries TRBV29-1 and TRBJ2-2; D might be TRBD1 (6 bases). Looked up from germline, CDR1 is SQVTM and CDR2 is ANQGSEA. The V and J ends lost 7 bases and 5 bases respectively, with 11 bases between them. The length of the CDR3 is 12 residues. The DNA of the CDR3 is TGCAGCGCCCAAGGGGGAACCGGGGAGCTGTTTTTT. This codes for CSAQGGTGELFF.

J is TRBJ2-7 and V is TRBV15; 8 nucleotides match TRBD1. The V gene end was trimmed by 2 bases and the J gene end by 6 bases; junction bases not matched to a gene: 3. This CDR3 has 13 residues. Germline V gene lookup returns CDR1 LNHNV and CDR2 YYDKDF (reference sequence). The DNA of the CDR3 is TGTGCCACCAGCAGAAGAGACAGGGGCGAGCAGTACTTC. It codes for CATSRRDRGEQYF.

J is TRBJ2-1 and V is TRBV7-8; D is unresolved. Germline V gives CDR1 SGHVS, CDR2 FQNEAQ. V was cut by 1 base and J by 3 bases, with 10 bases left in between. The CDR3 sequence is 15 residues long. CDR3 sequence (DNA): TGTGCCAGCAGCTTAGGGCCAGGATACTACAATGAGCAGTTCTTC. It codes for CASSLGPGYYNEQFF.

This clonotype was observed once. The chain joins TRBV6-5 to TRBJ2-7; possible D gene TRBD2, 6 bases. Trimming shortened V by 0 bases and J by 6 bases, and 9 bases separated the two germline ends. Germline CDR1 and CDR2: MNHEY and SVGAGI. The CDR3 sequence is 13 residues long. The CDR3 nucleotides read TGTGCCAGCAGTTACTCGGAGGGGACCGAGCAGTACTTC. Amino acid sequence: CASSYSEGTEQYF.

This sequence joins TRBV29-1 and TRBJ2-2, with D hard to call. Trimming removed 2 bases at V and 5 bases at J, with 6 bases between. The germline CDR1 and CDR2 sequences are SQVTM and ANQGSEA. The CDR3 sequence is 12 residues long. CDR3 DNA sequence: TGCAGCGTTGAACCCCCAACCGGGGAGCTGTTTTTT. Its protein product is CSVEPPTGELFF.

This clonotype has a single count. This chain links TRBV28 with TRBJ2-3; D not certain. This CDR3 is built from 13 residues. Germline assignment: CDR1 MDHEN and CDR2 SYDVKM. Trimming removed 7 bases at V and 6 bases at J, with 14 bases between. DNA of the CDR3: TGTGCCAGCACCCTTGGGTCGTCTGATACGCAGTATTTT. It yields the protein CASTLGSSDTQYF.

The chain combines TRBV6-1 with TRBJ1-4; the match to TRBD1 covers 12 bases. J lost 2 bases, V lost 6 bases, and 13 bases had no gene match. The germline CDR1 and CDR2 sequences are MNHNS and SASEGT. The CDR3 spans 19 residues. CDR3: CASSPSFRDRGRTNEKLFF. The DNA of the CDR3 is TGTGCCAGCAGCCCATCGTTCCGGGACAGGGGGCGGACTAATGAAAAACTGTTTTTT.

V and J are TRBV7-9 and TRBJ2-3; a weak D match, TRBD2 (6 bases). Germline V gene data show CDR1 as SEHNR and CDR2 as FQNEAQ (reference sequence). This CDR3 spans 15 amino acids. V gave up 2 bases and J gave up 1 base, with 10 bases separating them. This chain's CDR3 is CASSLRTGGTDTQYF. The CDR3 DNA reads TGTGCCAGCAGCTTAAGGACGGGAGGCACAGATACGCAGTATTTT.